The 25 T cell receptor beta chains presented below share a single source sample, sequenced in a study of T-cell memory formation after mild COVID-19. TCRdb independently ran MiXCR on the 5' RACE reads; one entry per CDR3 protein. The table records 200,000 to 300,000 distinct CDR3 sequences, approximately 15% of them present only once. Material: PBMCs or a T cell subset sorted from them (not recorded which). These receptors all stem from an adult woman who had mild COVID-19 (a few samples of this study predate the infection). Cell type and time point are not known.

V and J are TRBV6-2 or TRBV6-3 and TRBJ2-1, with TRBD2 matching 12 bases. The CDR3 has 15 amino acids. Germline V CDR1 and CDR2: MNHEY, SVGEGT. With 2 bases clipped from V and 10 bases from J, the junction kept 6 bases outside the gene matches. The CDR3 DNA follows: TGTGCCAGCAGTTACGTGGGACTAGCGGGCGTGGAGCAGTTCTTC. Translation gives CASSYVGLAGVEQFF.

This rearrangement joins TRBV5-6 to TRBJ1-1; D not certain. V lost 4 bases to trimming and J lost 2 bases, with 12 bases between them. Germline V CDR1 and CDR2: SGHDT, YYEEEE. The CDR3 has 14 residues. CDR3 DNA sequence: TGTGCCAGCAGCCCCAGCAGGAGCAACACTGAAGCTTTCTTT. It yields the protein CASSPSRSNTEAFF.

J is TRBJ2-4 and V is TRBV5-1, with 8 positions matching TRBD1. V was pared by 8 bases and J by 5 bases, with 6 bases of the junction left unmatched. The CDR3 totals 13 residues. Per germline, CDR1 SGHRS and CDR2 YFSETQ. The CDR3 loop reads CASAPGGENIQYF. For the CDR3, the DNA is TGCGCCAGTGCCCCAGGGGGCGAAAACATTCAGTACTTC.

DNA of the CDR3: TGTGCCAGCAGCCGAGCGATGACGGGGCAGTACTTC. It encodes CASSRAMTGQYF. The V gene is TRBV11-2, the J gene TRBJ2-7; no definite D call. This CDR3 has 12 residues. Trimming stripped 5 bases from V and 9 bases from J, with 14 bases between. CDR1 and CDR2 from the germline V gene are SGHAT and FQNNGV.

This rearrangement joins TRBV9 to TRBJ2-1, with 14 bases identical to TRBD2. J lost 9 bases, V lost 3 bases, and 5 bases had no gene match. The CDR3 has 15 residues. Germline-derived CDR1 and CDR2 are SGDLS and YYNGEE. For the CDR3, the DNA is TGTGCCAGCAGCGATGGACTAGCGGGAGGACTTGAGCAGTTCTTC. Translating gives CASSDGLAGGLEQFF.

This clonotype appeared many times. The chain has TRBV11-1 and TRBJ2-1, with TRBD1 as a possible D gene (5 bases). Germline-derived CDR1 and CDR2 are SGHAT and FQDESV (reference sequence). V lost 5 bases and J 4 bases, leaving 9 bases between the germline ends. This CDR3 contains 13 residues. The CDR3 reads CASSRQKYNEQFF. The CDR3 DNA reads TGTGCCAGCAGCCGACAGAAATACAATGAGCAGTTCTTC.

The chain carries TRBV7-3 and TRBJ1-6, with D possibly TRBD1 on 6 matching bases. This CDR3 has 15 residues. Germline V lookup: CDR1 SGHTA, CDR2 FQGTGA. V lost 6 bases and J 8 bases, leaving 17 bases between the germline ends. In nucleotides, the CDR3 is TGTGCCAGCAGGCCACAGGGACATTCGGATTCACCCCTCCACTTT. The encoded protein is CASRPQGHSDSPLHF.

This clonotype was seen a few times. As DNA, the CDR3 is TGTGCCAGCAGCAAGCGGGGGGGCAGCACAGATACGCAGTATTTT. Amino acids: CASSKRGGSTDTQYF. This chain joins TRBV9 and TRBJ2-3; TRBD2 matches 10 bases. With 4 bases clipped from V and 0 bases from J, the junction kept 2 bases outside the gene matches. Germline CDR1 is SGDLS and CDR2 is YYNGEE. This CDR3 contains 15 residues.

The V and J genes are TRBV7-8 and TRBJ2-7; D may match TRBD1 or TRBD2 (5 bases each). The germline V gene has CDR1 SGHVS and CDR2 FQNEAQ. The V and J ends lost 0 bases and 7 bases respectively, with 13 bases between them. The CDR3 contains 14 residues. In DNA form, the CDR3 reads TGTGCCAGCAGCTTAGCGTTCGAGGGGCAGGAGCAGTACTTC. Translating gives CASSLAFEGQEQYF.

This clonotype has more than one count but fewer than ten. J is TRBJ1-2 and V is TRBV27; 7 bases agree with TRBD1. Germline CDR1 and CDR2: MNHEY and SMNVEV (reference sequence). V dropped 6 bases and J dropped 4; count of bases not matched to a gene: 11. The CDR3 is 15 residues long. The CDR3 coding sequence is TGTGCCAGCAGATCAACAGGGGTAGGGGTCTATGGCTACACCTTC. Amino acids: CASRSTGVGVYGYTF.

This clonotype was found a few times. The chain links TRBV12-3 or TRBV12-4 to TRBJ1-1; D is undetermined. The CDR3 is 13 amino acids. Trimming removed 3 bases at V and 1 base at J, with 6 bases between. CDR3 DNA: TGTGCCAGCAGTTTTGGGAAGAACACTGAAGCTTTCTTT. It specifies CASSFGKNTEAFF.

The CDR3 DNA is TGCGCCAGCAGCCAAGACCGAGGACAGGGGGTAGGAAACACCATATATTTT. Encoded protein: CASSQDRGQGVGNTIYF. The chain employs TRBV4-3 and TRBJ1-3; 10 nucleotides line up with TRBD1. The V segment lost 0 bases and the J segment 4 bases; nucleotides outside the gene matches: 6. The CDR3 consists of 17 residues. Looked up from germline, CDR1 is LGHNA and CDR2 is YSLEER.

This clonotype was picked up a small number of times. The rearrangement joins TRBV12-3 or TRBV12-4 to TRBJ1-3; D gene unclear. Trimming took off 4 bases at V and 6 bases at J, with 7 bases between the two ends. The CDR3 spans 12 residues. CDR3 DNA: TGTGCCAGCAGTTCATCCTCAAACACCATATATTTT. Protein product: CASSSSSNTIYF.

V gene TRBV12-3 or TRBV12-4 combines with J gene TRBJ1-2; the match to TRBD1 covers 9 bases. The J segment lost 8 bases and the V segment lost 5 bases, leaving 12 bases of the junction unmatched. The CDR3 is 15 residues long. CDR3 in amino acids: CASSLQDRGVSGYTF. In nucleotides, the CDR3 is TGTGCCAGCAGTCTCCAGGACAGGGGAGTGAGCGGCTACACCTTC.

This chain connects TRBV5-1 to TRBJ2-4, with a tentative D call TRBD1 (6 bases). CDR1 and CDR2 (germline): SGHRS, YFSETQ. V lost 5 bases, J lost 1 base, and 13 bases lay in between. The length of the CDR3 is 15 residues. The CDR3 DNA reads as TGCGCCAGCAGACCCCAGGGGATGGCCAAAAACATTCAGTACTTC. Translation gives CASRPQGMAKNIQYF.

The CDR3 coding sequence is TGTGCCAGCAGCAAGACTACGACTCTTTCTGGGGCCAACGTCCTGACTTTC. It is translated as CASSKTTTLSGANVLTF. This chain connects TRBV11-2 to TRBJ2-6, with D maybe TRBD2 (5 bases). V dropped 5 bases and J dropped 1 base, with 15 bases sitting between them. The length of the CDR3 is 17 residues. Germline CDR1 is SGHAT and CDR2 is FQNNGV. The whole variable domain, filled in from reference TRBV11-2 and TRBJ2-6, reads EAGVAQSPRYKIIEKRQSVAFWCNPISGHATLYWYQQILGQGPKLLIQFQNNGVVDDSQLPKDRFSAERLKGVDSTLKIQPAKLEDSAVYLCASSKTTTLSGANVLTFGAGSRLTVL.

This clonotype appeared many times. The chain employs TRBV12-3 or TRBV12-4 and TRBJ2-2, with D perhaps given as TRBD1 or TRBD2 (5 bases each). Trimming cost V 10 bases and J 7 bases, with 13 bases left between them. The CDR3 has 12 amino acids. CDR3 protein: CATRMGVGELFF. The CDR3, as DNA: TGTGCCACCCGTATGGGGGTCGGGGAGCTGTTTTTT.

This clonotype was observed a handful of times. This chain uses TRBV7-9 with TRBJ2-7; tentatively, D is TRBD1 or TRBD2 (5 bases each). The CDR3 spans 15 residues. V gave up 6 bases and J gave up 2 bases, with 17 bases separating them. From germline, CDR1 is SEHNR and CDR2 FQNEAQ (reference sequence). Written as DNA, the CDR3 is TGTGCCAGCAGAGACCTGGGGGAAGGACCCTACGAGCAGTACTTC. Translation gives CASRDLGEGPYEQYF.

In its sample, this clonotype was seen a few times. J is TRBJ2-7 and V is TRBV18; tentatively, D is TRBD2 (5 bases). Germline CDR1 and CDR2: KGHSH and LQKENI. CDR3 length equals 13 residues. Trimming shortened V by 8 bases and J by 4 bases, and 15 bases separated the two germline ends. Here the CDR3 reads CASTLARGYEQYF. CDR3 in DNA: TGTGCCAGCACTCTAGCCCGCGGGTACGAGCAGTACTTC.

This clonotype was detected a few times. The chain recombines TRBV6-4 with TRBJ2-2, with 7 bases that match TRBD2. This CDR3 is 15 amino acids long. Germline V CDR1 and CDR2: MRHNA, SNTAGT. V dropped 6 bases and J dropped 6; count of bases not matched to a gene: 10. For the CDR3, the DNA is TGTGCCAGCAGACCCGAGGGAGGGATCTCCGGGGAGCTGTTTTTT. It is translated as CASRPEGGISGELFF.

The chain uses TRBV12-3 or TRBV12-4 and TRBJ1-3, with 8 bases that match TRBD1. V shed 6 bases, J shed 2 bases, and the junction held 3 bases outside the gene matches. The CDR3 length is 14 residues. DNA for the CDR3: TGTGCCAGCAGAACGACAGGGGCTGGAAACACCATATATTTT. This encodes CASRTTGAGNTIYF.

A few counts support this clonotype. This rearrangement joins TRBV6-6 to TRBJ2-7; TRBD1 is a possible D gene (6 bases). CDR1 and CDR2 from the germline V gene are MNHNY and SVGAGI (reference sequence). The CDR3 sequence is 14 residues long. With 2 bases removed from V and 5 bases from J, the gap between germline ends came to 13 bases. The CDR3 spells CASSYGTGSHEQYF. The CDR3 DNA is TGTGCCAGCAGTTACGGAACAGGGTCTCACGAGCAGTACTTC.

The CDR3 region has the DNA TGCGCCAGCAGCCGACAGGGGGCGAGTTCGATCTACGAGCAGTACTTC. It specifies CASSRQGASSIYEQYF. The chain couples TRBV5-1 to TRBJ2-7; 10 bases match TRBD1. This CDR3 spans 16 amino acids. The germline CDR1 and CDR2 sequences are SGHRS and YFSETQ. J gave up 3 bases and V 4 bases, and 10 bases lay outside the gene matches.

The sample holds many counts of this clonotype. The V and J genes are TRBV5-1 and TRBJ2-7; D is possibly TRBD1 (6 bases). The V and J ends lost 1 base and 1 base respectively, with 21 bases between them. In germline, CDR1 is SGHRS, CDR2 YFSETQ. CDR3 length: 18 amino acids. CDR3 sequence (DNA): TGCGCCAGCAGCTTGTCTTCGAGTGGACAGCGAAGTTCCTACGAGCAGTACTTC. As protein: CASSLSSSGQRSSYEQYF.

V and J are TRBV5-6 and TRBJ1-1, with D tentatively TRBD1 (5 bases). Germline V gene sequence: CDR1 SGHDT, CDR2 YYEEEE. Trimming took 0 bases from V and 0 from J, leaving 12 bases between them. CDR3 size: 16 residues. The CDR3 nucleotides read TGTGCCAGCAGCTTGGGTGACAGACGTATGAACACTGAAGCTTTCTTT. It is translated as CASSLGDRRMNTEAFF.